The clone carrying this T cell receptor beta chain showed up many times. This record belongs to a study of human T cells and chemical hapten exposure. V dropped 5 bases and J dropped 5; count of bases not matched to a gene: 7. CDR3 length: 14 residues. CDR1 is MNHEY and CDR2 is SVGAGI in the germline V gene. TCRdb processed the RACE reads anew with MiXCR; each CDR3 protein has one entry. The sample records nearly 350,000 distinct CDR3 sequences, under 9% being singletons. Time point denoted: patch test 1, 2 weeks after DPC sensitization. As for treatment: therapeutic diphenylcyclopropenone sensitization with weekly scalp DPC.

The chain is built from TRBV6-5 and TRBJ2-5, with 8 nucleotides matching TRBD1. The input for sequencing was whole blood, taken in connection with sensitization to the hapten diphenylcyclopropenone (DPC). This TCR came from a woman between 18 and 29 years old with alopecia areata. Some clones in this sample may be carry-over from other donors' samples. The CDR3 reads CASSRTGFGETQYF. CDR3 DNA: TGTGCCAGCAGTCGGACAGGGTTCGGGGAGACCCAGTACTTC.